These 9 T cell receptor beta chains originate from one sample sequenced in a study. Each CDR3 protein gets one entry after TCRdb re-called the 5' RACE reads with MiXCR. This table has about 54,000 distinct CDR3 sequences, roughly 17% appearing once. Source material: naive CD4+ T cells sorted from blood. Subset here: naive CD4+ T cells, CD4+CD45RA+CD25-. These receptors all stem from a female donor with breast cancer.

With regard to this clonotype: At one end the junction does not follow the germline gene, possibly because of a read error. The rearrangement joins TRBV9 to TRBJ1-2, with D tentatively TRBD1 (5 bases). CDR1 is SGDLS, CDR2 YYNGEE, per germline. This CDR3 has 15 residues. CDR3 bases: TGTGCCAGCCGGCACGCGGACACCCGAGGGTATGACTACACCTTC. Encoded protein: CASRHADTRGYDYTF. Looking up the rest from reference TRBV9 and TRBJ1-2 gives the full variable domain: DSGVTQTPKHLITATGQRVTLRCSPRSGDLSVYWYQQSLDQGLQFLIQYYNGEERAKGNILERFSAQQFPDLHSELNLSSLELGDSALYFCASRHADTRGYDYTFGSGTRLTVV.

As concerns this clonotype: A much larger clonotype is one base distant, so this may be a read error. The J gene is TRBJ2-1, the V gene TRBV5-1, with D perhaps being TRBD1 or TRBD2 (5 bases each). Trimming took off 0 bases at V and 5 bases at J, with 21 bases between the two ends. Looked up from germline, CDR1 is SGHRS and CDR2 is YFSETQ. This CDR3 spans 18 amino acids. In DNA, the CDR3 is TGCGCCAGCAGCTTGGGGGGGTTGACCACAACCACCCACAATGAGCAGTTCTTC. This gives the protein CASSLGGLTTTTHNEQFF.

This clonotype has a count of ten or more. The chain employs TRBV20-1 and TRBJ1-2, with 10 bases that match TRBD1. The ends lost 6 bases at V and 7 bases at J; junction bases unmatched: 11. Germline CDR1 and CDR2: DFQATT and SNEGSKA (reference sequence). The CDR3 length is 14 residues. The CDR3 sequence: CSAQTGGSNLGYTF. In DNA, the CDR3 is TGCAGTGCCCAGACAGGGGGCTCTAATCTTGGCTACACCTTC.

This clonotype has more than one count but fewer than ten. The chain recombines TRBV5-1 with TRBJ2-7; D is undetermined. Germline values: CDR1 SGHRS, CDR2 YFSETQ. This CDR3 contains 15 residues. Trimming took off 1 base at V and 5 bases at J, with 16 bases between the two ends. The CDR3 sequence is CASSLKVGAPHEQYF. CDR3 coding DNA: TGCGCCAGCAGCTTGAAAGTGGGCGCTCCCCACGAGCAGTACTTC.

This clonotype appeared a few times. CDR3 in amino acids: CASSFGPGVNWELFF. As DNA, the CDR3 is TGTGCCAGCAGCTTTGGGCCAGGAGTAAATTGGGAGCTGTTTTTT. The chain is built from TRBV7-2 and TRBJ2-2; D remains ambiguous. The CDR3 has 15 residues. Trimming shortened V by 3 bases and J by 9 bases, and 17 bases separated the two germline ends. Germline V gene data show CDR1 as SGHTA and CDR2 as FQGNSA.

This clonotype was recorded at least ten times. The V gene is TRBV6-5, the J gene TRBJ1-1; no clear D. The CDR3 is 13 amino acids. Per the germline V gene, CDR1 is MNHEY and CDR2 is SVGAGI. Trimming shortened V by 7 bases and J by 2 bases, and 11 bases separated the two germline ends. CDR3 sequence: CASTLKVNTEAFF. Written as DNA, the CDR3 is TGTGCCAGCACCTTGAAGGTAAACACTGAAGCTTTCTTT.

Only a few counts were recorded for this clonotype. This chain links TRBV6-1 with TRBJ2-3; 11 positions agree with TRBD2. The CDR3 contains 15 residues. Per the germline V gene, CDR1 is MNHNS and CDR2 is SASEGT. The V segment lost 6 bases and the J segment 0 bases; nucleotides outside the gene matches: 2. In DNA, the CDR3 is TGTGCCAGCAGACGACTAGCGGGAAGCACAGATACGCAGTATTTT. Protein sequence: CASRRLAGSTDTQYF.

This clonotype was found a few times. DNA of the CDR3: TGTGCCAGCAGAAGCGACCTCGGGGCCAAAAACATTCAGTACTTC. This codes for CASRSDLGAKNIQYF. The gene calls are TRBV12-3 or TRBV12-4 and TRBJ2-4, with D unresolved. V was shortened by 6 bases and J by 1 base, with 13 bases between the two germline ends. The CDR3 loop spans 15 amino acids.

This clonotype was picked up many times. This chain joins TRBV6-5 and TRBJ1-6, with TRBD1 matching over 7 bases. With 0 bases clipped from V and 9 bases from J, the junction kept 5 bases outside the gene matches. From germline, CDR1 is MNHEY and CDR2 SVGAGI. The CDR3 has 15 amino acids. The CDR3 nucleotides are TGTGCCAGCAGTTACTCGACAGGGAGGAGTTCACCCCTCCACTTT. Translation gives CASSYSTGRSSPLHF.